Shown below are 7 T cell receptor beta chains from a single sample sequenced in a study of blood T cell repertoires in COVID-19. TCRdb keeps only in-frame clones here, not all; method: immunoSEQ multiplex PCR. This table has some 60,000 clones, about 87% appearing once. Input material: peripheral blood. The receptors originated from a human donor with active COVID-19. The donor label of this sample is uncertain.

V usage is TRBV5-1 and J usage is TRBJ1-1, with a possible D match to TRBD1 (6 bases). Germline lookup yields CDR1 SGHRS and CDR2 YFSETQ. V was shortened by 5 bases and J by 5 bases, with 13 bases between the two germline ends. The CDR3 contains 13 residues. The CDR3 bases are TGCGCCAGCAGACAGGAACAGGGTACTGAAGCTTTCTTT. Translation: CASRQEQGTEAFF.

The V gene is TRBV11-2, the J gene TRBJ1-1; 8 nucleotides match TRBD1. The germline CDR1 and CDR2 sequences are SGHAT and FQNNGV. This CDR3 is 14 amino acids long. The V segment lost 5 bases and the J segment 1 base; nucleotides outside the gene matches: 3. CDR3 protein: CASSPDRGNTEAFF. CDR3 DNA sequence: TGTGCCAGCAGCCCTGACAGGGGGAACACTGAAGCTTTCTTT.

This clone was detected only a few times. The genes are TRBV2 and TRBJ2-2; weak D call: TRBD2 (7 bases). The CDR3 loop spans 13 amino acids. Per germline, CDR1 SNHLY and CDR2 FYNNEI. V lost 9 bases and J lost 4, with 12 bases in between. The CDR3 nucleotides are TGTGCCAGAGGGGGGGAGGGCACCGGGGAGCTGTTTTTT. This sequence encodes CARGGEGTGELFF.

The genes are TRBV7-2 and TRBJ1-5; D not certain. There are 13 residues in the CDR3. Trimming removed 2 bases from V and 4 bases from J, with 6 bases in between. Germline V gives CDR1 SGHTA, CDR2 FQGNSA. CDR3 in amino acids: CASSLRSNQPQHF. The CDR3 DNA reads TGTGCCAGCAGCTTACGGAGTAATCAGCCCCAGCATTTT.

J is TRBJ2-4 and V is TRBV6-2 or TRBV6-3, with 7 positions matching TRBD1. V trimming: 3 bases; J trimming: 0 bases; junction bases outside the gene matches: 17. The V gene's germline CDR1 is MNHEY and CDR2 SVGEGT. The CDR3 consists of 20 residues. Here the CDR3 DNA reads TGTGCCAGCAGTTATACGAGGGGGCCGGCGATTGGGGCAGCCAAAAACATTCAGTACTTC. Residues: CASSYTRGPAIGAAKNIQYF.

CDR3 sequence: CASSRAPGYGYTF. Written as DNA, the CDR3 is TGTGCCAGCAGCCGGGCTCCGGGGTATGGCTACACCTTC. V usage is TRBV7-2 and J usage is TRBJ1-2; D is unclear. V was pared by 5 bases and J by 5 bases, with 12 bases between. This CDR3 spans 13 amino acids. Germline V gene lookup returns CDR1 SGHTA and CDR2 FQGNSA.

The chain links TRBV7-2 to TRBJ2-7; the match to TRBD2 covers 10 bases. V gave up 1 base and J gave up 7 bases; unmatched junction bases: 7. The CDR3 sequence is 15 residues long. Germline CDR1 reads SGHTA; CDR2 reads FQGNSA. CDR3 region: CASSLELAGGGEQYF. The CDR3 DNA sequence: TGTGCCAGCAGCTTAGAATTAGCGGGAGGTGGGGAGCAGTACTTC.